The present TCR beta chain was sequenced within a study of identical twins. Regarding the study as a whole: Cord blood beta clonotypes present at high abundance carried fewer insertions; no such pattern appeared in memory repertoires. Interpretation of the results relied on cross-sectional statistical analysis and not on following the same donors. In zero-insertion analyses, partial confounding could arise from invariant MAIT and iNKT cells.

Every donor was a healthy Caucasian. To note about this clonotype: Its antigen is unidentified.

TCRdb analysed the 5' RACE reads with MiXCR anew, one entry per CDR3 protein. The repertoire includes about 200,000 distinct CDR3 sequences, less than 8% of them detected once, and less than 2% sits in the top ten. There are 11 residues in the CDR3. Looked up from germline, CDR1 is SQVTM and CDR2 is ANQGSEA. V lost 4 bases to trimming and J lost 9 bases, with 12 bases between them. The same sample was also used in a study of yellow fever vaccine responses in identical twins.

The sequence was collected from a woman under 30 in good health. The gene calls are TRBV29-1 and TRBJ1-2; a possible D gene is TRBD1 (5 bases). The sample comprised memory (CD45RO+) T cells sorted from blood. In DNA, the CDR3 is TGCAGCGTTGGGGCCAGGGTGAGCTACACCTTC. As protein: CSVGARVSYTF.